This T cell receptor beta chain was found in a study of T cell repertoires in cytomegalovirus infection. TCRdb re-called the reads through MiXCR, storing one row per CDR3 protein. The profile covers approximately 750,000 distinct CDR3 sequences, with under 40% appearing a single time and 2.8% taken by the ten largest. This clonotype was found many times. V was clipped by 5 bases and J by 3 bases; unmatched bases: 5. Germline V lookup: CDR1 LNHDA, CDR2 SQIVND (reference sequence). CDR3 size: 14 residues. The clonotype originates from a human donor in good health (CMV status not recorded). Some clones in this sample may be carry-over from other donors' samples. The rearrangement joins TRBV19 to TRBJ2-7; 9 bases are shared with TRBD1. The sample consisted of PBMCs. The CDR3 sequence is CASSFGTGNYEQYF. The CDR3 DNA reads TGTGCCAGTAGTTTCGGGACAGGGAACTACGAGCAGTACTTC.